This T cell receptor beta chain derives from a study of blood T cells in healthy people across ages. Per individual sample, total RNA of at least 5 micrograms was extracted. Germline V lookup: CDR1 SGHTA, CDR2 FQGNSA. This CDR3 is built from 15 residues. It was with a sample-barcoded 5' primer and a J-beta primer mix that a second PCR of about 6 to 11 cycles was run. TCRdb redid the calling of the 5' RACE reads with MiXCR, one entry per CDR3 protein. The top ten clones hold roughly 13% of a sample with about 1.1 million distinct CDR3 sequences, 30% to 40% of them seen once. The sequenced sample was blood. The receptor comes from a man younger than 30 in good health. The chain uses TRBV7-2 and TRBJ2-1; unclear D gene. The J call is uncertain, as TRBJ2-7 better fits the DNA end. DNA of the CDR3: TGTGCCAGCAGACCTACACCGAGCTCCTACAATGAGCAGTACTTC. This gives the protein CASRPTPSSYNEQYF.